The clone carrying this TCR beta chain has only one observation. Its specificity is not known. The sample originates from a study of cytomegalovirus exposure and HLA in healthy donors. Points from the study as a whole: No immune exposure information besides CMV serostatus was available.

Per germline, CDR1 MNHEY and CDR2 SVGAGI. V was pared by 7 bases and J by 3 bases, with 16 bases between. This CDR3 has 15 residues. In the PCR, 60 Vbeta and 13 Jbeta primers were used. Libraries were prepared by immunoSEQ multiplex PCR; TCRdb keeps only in-frame clonotypes and omits some of them. Among 150,000 or so clones listed, more than 60% were seen once. The chain is built from TRBV6-5 and TRBJ2-1; D perhaps matches TRBD1 (5 bases). The receptor comes from a woman in her fifties or sixties in good health and CMV-seropositive. Sequencing used PBMCs. The CDR3 is CASTLEVGDYNEQFF. The CDR3 DNA sequence: TGTGCCAGCACCCTAGAAGTAGGGGACTACAATGAGCAGTTCTTC.